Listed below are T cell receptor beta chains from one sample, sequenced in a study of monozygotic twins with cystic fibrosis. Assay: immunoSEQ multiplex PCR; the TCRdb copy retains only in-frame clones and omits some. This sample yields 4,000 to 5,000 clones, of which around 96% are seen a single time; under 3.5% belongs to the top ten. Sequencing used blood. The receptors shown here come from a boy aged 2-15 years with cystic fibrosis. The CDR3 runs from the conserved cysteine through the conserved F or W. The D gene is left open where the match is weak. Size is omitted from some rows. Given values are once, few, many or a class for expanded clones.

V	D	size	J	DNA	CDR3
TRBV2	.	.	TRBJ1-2	TGTGCCAGCAGTGAAGCCTTCACAGGGATTTTTGGCTACACCTTC	CASSEAFTGIFGYTF
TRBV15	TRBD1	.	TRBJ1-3	TGTGCCACCAGCAGCGCTGGAGACAGGGGGCTTGGAAACACCATATATTTT	CATSSAGDRGLGNTIYF
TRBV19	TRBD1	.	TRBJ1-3	TGTGCCAGTAGTAGTTCGGACAGGGGGCTCTCTGGAAACACCATATATTTT	CASSSSDRGLSGNTIYF
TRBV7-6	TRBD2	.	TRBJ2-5	TGTGCCAGCAGCTTAGCGCTCGGGGGGGGCCAGACCCAGTACTTC	CASSLALGGGQTQYF
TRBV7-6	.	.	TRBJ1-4	TGTGCCAGCAGCCGGGGACCAGGTGAAAAACTGTTTTTT	CASSRGPGEKLFF
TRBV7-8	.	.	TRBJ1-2	TGTGCCAGCAGCTTAGCCCCCGACAGAGGGGCCTTGGTCTATGGCTACACCTTC	CASSLAPDRGALVYGYTF
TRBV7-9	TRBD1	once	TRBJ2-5	TGTGCCAGCAGCGGGACAGGGCAAGAGACCCAGTACTTC	CASSGTGQETQYF
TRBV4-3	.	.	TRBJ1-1	TGCGCCAGCAGCCAGGAGACAGGATGGCCTGAAGCTTTCTTT	CASSQETGWPEAFF
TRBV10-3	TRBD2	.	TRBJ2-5	TGTGCCATCAGTGAGCGGACTAGCGGGGGTACACAAGAGACCCAGTACTTC	CAISERTSGGTQETQYF
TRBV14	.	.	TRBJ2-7	TGTGCCAGCAGTGGGACTCCGAGCTCCTACGAGCAGTACTTC	CASSGTPSSYEQYF
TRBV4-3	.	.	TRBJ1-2	TGCGCCAGCAGCCAAGATAGTGGGACGCTGGAGGGCTACACCTTC	CASSQDSGTLEGYTF
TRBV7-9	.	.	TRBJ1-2	TGTGCCAGCAGCCAACTTACCCTGGACAGCTATGGCTACACCTTC	CASSQLTLDSYGYTF
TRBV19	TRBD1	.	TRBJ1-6	TGTGCCAGTAGTCTCTTCGTGGGGACAGGGTTCAGCTCCTATAATTCACCCCTCCACTTT	CASSLFVGTGFSSYNSPLHF
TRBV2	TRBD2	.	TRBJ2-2	TGTGCCAGCAGTCCCGGGACTAGGGTAACCGGGGAGCTGTTTTTT	CASSPGTRVTGELFF
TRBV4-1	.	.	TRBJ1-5	TGCGCCAGCAGCCAAGGGGCAGCCCGGGCGGCAGGCAATCAGCCCCAGCATTTT	CASSQGAARAAGNQPQHF